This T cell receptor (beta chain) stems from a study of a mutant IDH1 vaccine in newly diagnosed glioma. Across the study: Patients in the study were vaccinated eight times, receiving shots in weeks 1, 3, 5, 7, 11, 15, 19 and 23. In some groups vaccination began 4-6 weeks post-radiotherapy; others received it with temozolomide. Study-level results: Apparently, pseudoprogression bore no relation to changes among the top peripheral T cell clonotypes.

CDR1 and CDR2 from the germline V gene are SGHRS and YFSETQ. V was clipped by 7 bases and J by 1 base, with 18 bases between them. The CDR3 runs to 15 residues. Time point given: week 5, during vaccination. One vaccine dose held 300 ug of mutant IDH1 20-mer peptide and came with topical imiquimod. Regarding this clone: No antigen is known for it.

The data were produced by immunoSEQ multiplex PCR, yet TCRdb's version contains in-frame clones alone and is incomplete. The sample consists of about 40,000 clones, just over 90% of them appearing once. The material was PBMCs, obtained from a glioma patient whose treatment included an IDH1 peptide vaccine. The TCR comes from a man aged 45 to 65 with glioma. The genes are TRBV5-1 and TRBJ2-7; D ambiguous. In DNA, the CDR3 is TGCGCCAGCGGGTCCGGACGGAGTAGGTCCTACGAGCAGTACTTC. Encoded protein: CASGSGRSRSYEQYF.